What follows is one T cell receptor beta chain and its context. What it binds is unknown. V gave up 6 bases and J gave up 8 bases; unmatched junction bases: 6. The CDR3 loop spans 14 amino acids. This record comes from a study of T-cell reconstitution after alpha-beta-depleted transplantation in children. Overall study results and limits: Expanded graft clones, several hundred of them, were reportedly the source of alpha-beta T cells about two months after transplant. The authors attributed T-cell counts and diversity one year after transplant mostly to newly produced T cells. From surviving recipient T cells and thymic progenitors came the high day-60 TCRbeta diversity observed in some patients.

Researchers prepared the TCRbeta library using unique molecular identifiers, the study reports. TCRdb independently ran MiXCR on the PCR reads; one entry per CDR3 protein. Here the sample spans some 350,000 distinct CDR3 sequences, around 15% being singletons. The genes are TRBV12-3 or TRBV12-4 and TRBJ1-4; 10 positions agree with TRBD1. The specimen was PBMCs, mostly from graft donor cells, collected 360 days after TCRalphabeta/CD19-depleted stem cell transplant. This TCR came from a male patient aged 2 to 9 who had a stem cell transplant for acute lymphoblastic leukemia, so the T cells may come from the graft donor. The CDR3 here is CASSGQGVREKLFF. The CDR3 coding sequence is TGTGCCAGCAGCGGACAGGGGGTTCGGGAAAAACTGTTTTTT.